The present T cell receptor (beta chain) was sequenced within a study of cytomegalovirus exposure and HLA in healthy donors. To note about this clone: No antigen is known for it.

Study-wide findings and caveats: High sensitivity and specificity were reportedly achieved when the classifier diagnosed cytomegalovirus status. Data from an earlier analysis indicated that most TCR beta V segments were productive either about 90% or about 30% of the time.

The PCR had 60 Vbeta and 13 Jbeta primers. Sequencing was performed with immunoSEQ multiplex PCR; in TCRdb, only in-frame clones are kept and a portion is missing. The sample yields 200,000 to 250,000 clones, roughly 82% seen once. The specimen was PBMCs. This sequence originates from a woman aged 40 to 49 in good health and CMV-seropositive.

The CDR3 DNA is TGTGCCAGCAGCGCGGGACTAGCAAGCACAGATACGCAGTATTTT. The encoded protein is CASSAGLASTDTQYF. This chain uses TRBV7-2 with TRBJ2-3, with 9 bases matching TRBD2. V lost 5 bases to trimming and J lost 0 bases; unmatched junction nucleotides: 3. The CDR3 extends over 15 amino acids. Germline V CDR1 and CDR2: SGHTA, FQGNSA.